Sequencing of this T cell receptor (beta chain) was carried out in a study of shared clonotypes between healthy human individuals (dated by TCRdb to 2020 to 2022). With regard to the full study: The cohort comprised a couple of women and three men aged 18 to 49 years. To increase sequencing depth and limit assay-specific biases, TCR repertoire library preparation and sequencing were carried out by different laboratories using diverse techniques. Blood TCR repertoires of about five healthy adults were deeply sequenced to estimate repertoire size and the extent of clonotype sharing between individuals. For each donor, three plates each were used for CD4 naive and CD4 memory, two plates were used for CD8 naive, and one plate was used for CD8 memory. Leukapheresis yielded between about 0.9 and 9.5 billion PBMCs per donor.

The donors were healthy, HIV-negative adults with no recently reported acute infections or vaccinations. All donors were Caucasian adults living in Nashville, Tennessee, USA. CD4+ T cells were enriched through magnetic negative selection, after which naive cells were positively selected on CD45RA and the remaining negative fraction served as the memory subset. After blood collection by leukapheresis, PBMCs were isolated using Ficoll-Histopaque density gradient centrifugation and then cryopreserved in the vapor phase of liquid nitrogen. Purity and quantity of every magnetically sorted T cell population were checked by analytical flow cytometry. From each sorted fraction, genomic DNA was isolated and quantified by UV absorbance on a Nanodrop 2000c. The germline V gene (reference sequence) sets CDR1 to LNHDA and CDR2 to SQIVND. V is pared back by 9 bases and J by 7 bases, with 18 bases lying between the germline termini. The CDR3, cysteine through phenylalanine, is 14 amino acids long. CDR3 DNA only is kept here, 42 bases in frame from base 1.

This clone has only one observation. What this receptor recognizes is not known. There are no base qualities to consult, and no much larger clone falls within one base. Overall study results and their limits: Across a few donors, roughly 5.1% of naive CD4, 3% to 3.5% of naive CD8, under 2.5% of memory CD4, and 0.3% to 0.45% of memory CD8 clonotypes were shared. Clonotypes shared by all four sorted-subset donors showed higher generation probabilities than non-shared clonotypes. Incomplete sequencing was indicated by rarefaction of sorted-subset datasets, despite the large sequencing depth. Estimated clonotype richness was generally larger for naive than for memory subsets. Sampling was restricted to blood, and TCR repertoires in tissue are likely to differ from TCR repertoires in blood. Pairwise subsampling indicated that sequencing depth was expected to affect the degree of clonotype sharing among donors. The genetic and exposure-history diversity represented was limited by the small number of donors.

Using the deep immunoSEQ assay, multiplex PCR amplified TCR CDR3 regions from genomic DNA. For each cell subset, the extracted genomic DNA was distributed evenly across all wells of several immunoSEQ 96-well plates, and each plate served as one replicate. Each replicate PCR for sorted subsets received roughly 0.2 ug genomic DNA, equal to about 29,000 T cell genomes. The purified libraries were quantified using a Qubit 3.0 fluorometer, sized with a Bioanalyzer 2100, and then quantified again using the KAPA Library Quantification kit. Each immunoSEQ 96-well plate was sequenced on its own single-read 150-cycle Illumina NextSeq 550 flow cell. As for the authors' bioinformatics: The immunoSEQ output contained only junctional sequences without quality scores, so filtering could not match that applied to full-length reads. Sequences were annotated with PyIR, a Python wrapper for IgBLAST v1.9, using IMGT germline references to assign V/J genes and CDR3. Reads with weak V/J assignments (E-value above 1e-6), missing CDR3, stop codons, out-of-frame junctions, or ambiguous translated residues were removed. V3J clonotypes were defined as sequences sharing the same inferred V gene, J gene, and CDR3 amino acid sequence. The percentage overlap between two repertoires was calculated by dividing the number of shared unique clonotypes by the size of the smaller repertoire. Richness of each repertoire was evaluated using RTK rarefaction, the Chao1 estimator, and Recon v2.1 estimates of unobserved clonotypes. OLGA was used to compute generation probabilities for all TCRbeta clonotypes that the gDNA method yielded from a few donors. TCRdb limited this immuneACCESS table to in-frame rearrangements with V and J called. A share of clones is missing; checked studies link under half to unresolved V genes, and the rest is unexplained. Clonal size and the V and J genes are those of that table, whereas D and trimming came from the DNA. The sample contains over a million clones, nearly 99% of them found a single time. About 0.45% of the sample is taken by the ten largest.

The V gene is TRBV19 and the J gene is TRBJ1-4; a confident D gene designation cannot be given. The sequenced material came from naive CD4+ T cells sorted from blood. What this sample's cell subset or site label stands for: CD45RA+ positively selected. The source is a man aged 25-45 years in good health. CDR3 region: CASRTAPGGEKLFF. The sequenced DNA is TGTGCCAGCAGAACGGCCCCGGGAGGTGAAAAACTGTTTTTT.